These 30 T cell receptor beta chains came from one sample sequenced in a study of PD-1 blockade in classical Hodgkin lymphoma. Every single patient, without exception, relapsed after autologous stem cell transplantation, and brentuximab vedotin exposure varied. Clones were sequenced by immunoSEQ multiplex PCR, and TCRdb holds only the in-frame ones, with some missing. The repertoire holds some 90,000 clones, with 80% to 95% as singletons. The source material was peripheral blood mononuclear cells (PBMCs), sampled before the second cycle of nivolumab. The receptors originated from a human donor with classical Hodgkin lymphoma.

The chain combines TRBV28 with TRBJ2-3; tentative D call: TRBD2 (6 bases). There are 17 residues in the CDR3. V lost 2 bases and J lost 1, with 16 bases in between. The V gene's germline CDR1 is MDHEN and CDR2 SYDVKM. CDR3 loop: CASSLGQSGYGTDTQYF. The CDR3 bases are TGTGCCAGCAGTTTAGGGCAGAGCGGGTACGGCACAGATACGCAGTATTTT.

The genes are TRBV28 and TRBJ2-7; D not certain. Germline V gives CDR1 MDHEN, CDR2 SYDVKM. There are 14 residues in the CDR3. V lost 4 bases, J lost 5 bases, and 15 bases lay in between. The CDR3 loop is CASSSRLQRDEQYF. In DNA, the CDR3 is TGTGCCAGCAGTTCTCGGCTCCAGAGAGACGAGCAGTACTTC.

The genes are TRBV27 and TRBJ2-7; D might be TRBD2 (6 bases). Trimming took 5 bases from V and 0 from J, leaving 14 bases between them. This CDR3 is built from 15 residues. The germline V gene has CDR1 MNHEY and CDR2 SMNVEV (reference sequence). The CDR3 coding sequence is TGTGCCAGCAGTCCATACCCGGGGGACTCCTACGAGCAGTACTTC. As protein: CASSPYPGDSYEQYF.

This rearrangement joins TRBV2 to TRBJ1-4; tentative D call: TRBD1 (5 bases). The CDR3 runs 15 residues. CDR1 and CDR2 from the germline V gene are SNHLY and FYNNEI. Trimming took off 2 bases at V and 16 bases at J, with 23 bases between the two ends. The DNA for the CDR3 is TGTGCCAGCAGTGAAATGTTTGGGACGGTACCCCGCGGGTTTTTT. It encodes CASSEMFGTVPRGFF.

The rearrangement joins TRBV28 to TRBJ1-2; D is possibly TRBD1 (5 bases). Per germline, CDR1 MDHEN and CDR2 SYDVKM. The CDR3 extends over 12 amino acids. V lost 1 base, J lost 8 bases, and 8 bases lay in between. Written as DNA, the CDR3 is TGTGCCAGCAGTTTATCGTACAGGGGCTACACCTTC. It specifies CASSLSYRGYTF.

This sequence joins TRBV29-1 and TRBJ1-2; no definite D call. Germline V CDR1 and CDR2: SQVTM, ANQGSEA. Trimming shortened V by 4 bases and J by 4 bases, and 1 base separated the two germline ends. The CDR3 consists of 9 residues. The CDR3 nucleotides read TGCAGCGTTGGCTATGGCTACACCTTC. This encodes CSVGYGYTF.

The gene calls are TRBV10-3 and TRBJ1-1, with a tentative D call TRBD1 (5 bases). With 6 bases removed from V and 0 bases from J, the gap between germline ends came to 11 bases. CDR1 is ENHRY, CDR2 SYGVKD, per germline. This CDR3 comprises 14 residues. CDR3 sequence reads: CAIRAGRMNTEAFF. Written as DNA, the CDR3 is TGTGCCATCAGGGCGGGACGAATGAACACTGAAGCTTTCTTT.

The V call is TRBV10-1, the J call TRBJ1-3; D remains ambiguous. Trimming left V 10 bases short and J 8 bases short, with 18 bases between. Germline V gene lookup returns CDR1 WNHNN and CDR2 SYGVQD (reference sequence). This CDR3 is built from 13 residues. The CDR3 here is CATSETLEDTIYF. The CDR3 DNA reads as TGCGCCACTTCCGAGACCCTGGAGGACACCATATATTTT.

The chain recombines TRBV5-1 with TRBJ2-1, with D perhaps TRBD1 (6 bases). Trimming took 4 bases from V and 5 from J, leaving 13 bases between them. Germline CDR1 SGHRS, CDR2 YFSETQ. The CDR3 spans 14 residues. This CDR3 is CASSPMDSNNEQFF. The CDR3 bases are TGCGCCAGCAGCCCCATGGACAGTAACAATGAGCAGTTCTTC.

The rearrangement uses TRBV7-2 and TRBJ2-3, with 9 bases identical to TRBD2. Trimming removed 5 bases from V and 5 bases from J; junction bases left unmatched: 8. CDR1 is SGHTA and CDR2 is FQGNSA in the germline V gene. This CDR3 is built from 15 residues. CDR3 nucleotides: TGTGCCAGCAGCCTGAGCCTAGCGGGAATAGATACGCAGTATTTT. This sequence encodes CASSLSLAGIDTQYF. The variable domain in full, completed from reference TRBV7-2 and TRBJ2-3, reads GAGVSQSPSNKVTEKGKDVELRCDPISGHTALYWYRQSLGQGLEFLIYFQGNSAPDKSGLPSDRFSAERTGGSVSTLTIQRTQQEDSAVYLCASSLSLAGIDTQYFGPGTRLTVL.

The chain has TRBV6-1 and TRBJ1-3; the D is unclear. V was cut by 4 bases and J by 1 base, with 5 bases left in between. The CDR3 length is 13 residues. From germline, CDR1 is MNHNS and CDR2 SASEGT. CDR3 sequence: CASSGESGNTIYF. The CDR3, as DNA: TGTGCCAGCAGTGGTGAATCTGGAAACACCATATATTTT.

This chain uses TRBV5-4 with TRBJ2-7; TRBD2 matches at 12 bases. CDR1 SGHNT and CDR2 YYREEE come from the germline V gene (reference sequence). V lost 4 bases and J lost 1; bases outside the gene matches: 12. CDR3 length equals 18 residues. The CDR3 loop is CASSPGGTSGLGSYEQYF. The CDR3 bases are TGTGCCAGCAGCCCGGGGGGGACTAGCGGGTTAGGGTCCTACGAGCAGTACTTC.

The V call is TRBV2, the J call TRBJ2-3, with D uncertain. Germline V gene sequence: CDR1 SNHLY, CDR2 FYNNEI. The length of the CDR3 is 10 residues. Trimming left V 5 bases short and J 6 bases short, with 3 bases between. Here the CDR3 reads CASSRDTQYF. In DNA, the CDR3 is TGTGCCAGCAGTAGGGATACGCAGTATTTT.

J is TRBJ2-1 and V is TRBV5-1; 10 bases map to TRBD2. This CDR3 spans 18 amino acids. V was clipped by 2 bases and J by 5 bases; unmatched bases: 13. Germline values: CDR1 SGHRS, CDR2 YFSETQ. CDR3 nucleotides: TGCGCCAGCAGCTTTCGGACTAGCGGCCTCCTAGTAAACAATGAGCAGTTCTTC. Translating it yields CASSFRTSGLLVNNEQFF.

The rearrangement uses TRBV6-6 and TRBJ1-2; D is possibly TRBD1 (6 bases). The CDR3 has 13 residues. The V and J ends lost 5 bases and 4 bases respectively, with 11 bases between them. Germline CDR1 reads MNHNY; CDR2 reads SVGAGI (reference sequence). The CDR3 DNA sequence: TGTGCCAGCAGTCCGGACAGCTCCTATGGCTACACCTTC. Amino acid sequence: CASSPDSSYGYTF.

The V gene is TRBV5-1, the J gene TRBJ2-4, with TRBD1 matching over 7 bases. Germline V gene sequence: CDR1 SGHRS, CDR2 YFSETQ. The CDR3 is 15 amino acids. J was trimmed by 8 bases and V by 3 bases; bases with no gene match: 11. This CDR3 reads CASSSHLDRVHIQYF. The CDR3 DNA is TGCGCCAGCAGCTCGCACCTTGACAGGGTCCACATTCAGTACTTC.

The V and J genes are TRBV6-5 and TRBJ1-2; TRBD1 agrees at 7 bases. V lost 5 bases, J lost 4 bases, and 7 bases stayed unmatched. Germline CDR1 reads MNHEY; CDR2 reads SVGAGI. This CDR3 spans 14 amino acids. DNA for the CDR3: TGTGCCAGCAGTCAAAGACAGGGTATCTATGGCTACACCTTC. Translating gives CASSQRQGIYGYTF.

This clone has just one count. For the CDR3, the DNA is TGTGCCAGCTCCCTGGACAGGGAAGAGACCCAGTACTTC. This gives the protein CASSLDREETQYF. The chain has TRBV28 and TRBJ2-5, with TRBD1 identical over 8 bases. J was trimmed by 3 bases and V by 8 bases; bases with no gene match: 5. Germline lookup yields CDR1 MDHEN and CDR2 SYDVKM. The CDR3 is 13 residues long. Combining the CDR3 with reference TRBV28 and TRBJ2-5 gives the whole variable domain DVKVTQSSRYLVKRTGEKVFLECVQDMDHENMFWYRQDPGLGLRLIYFSYDVKMKEKGDIPEGYSVSREKKERFSLILESASTNQTSMYLCASSLDREETQYFGPGTRLLVL.

CDR3 nucleotides: TGCGCCAGCAGCTTCAAACTTGATGCGGGTTCTAACACTGAAGCTTTCTTT. This encodes CASSFKLDAGSNTEAFF. The chain recombines TRBV5-1 with TRBJ1-1; D not certain. CDR1 is SGHRS, CDR2 YFSETQ, per germline. The CDR3 contains 17 residues. Trimming left V 2 bases short and J 2 bases short, with 19 bases between. Complete variable domain (other parts from reference TRBV5-1 and TRBJ1-1): KAGVTQTPRYLIKTRGQQVTLSCSPISGHRSVSWYQQTPGQGLQFLFEYFSETQRNKGNFPGRFSGRQFSNSRSEMNVSTLELGDSALYLCASSFKLDAGSNTEAFFGQGTRLTVV.

The V call is TRBV7-3, the J call TRBJ2-3, with D unclear. The CDR3 is 13 amino acids. The ends were cut back, 5 bases at V and 2 bases at J, with 8 bases in the middle. Germline V CDR1 and CDR2: SGHTA, FQGTGA. The CDR3 reads CASSPLVTDTQYF. DNA of the CDR3: TGTGCCAGCAGCCCCCTCGTCACAGATACGCAGTATTTT.

In its sample, this clone was seen once. The chain recombines TRBV5-1 with TRBJ2-3; D perhaps matches TRBD1 (5 bases). The V gene's germline CDR1 is SGHRS and CDR2 YFSETQ. V was shortened by 0 bases and J by 3 bases, with 8 bases between the two germline ends. There are 14 residues in the CDR3. This chain's CDR3 is CASSLEGLTDTQYF. CDR3 coding DNA: TGCGCCAGCAGCTTGGAGGGGTTGACAGATACGCAGTATTTT.

This sequence joins TRBV19 and TRBJ2-2; 11 nucleotides align to TRBD2. J was trimmed by 1 base and V by 5 bases; bases with no gene match: 3. Per germline, CDR1 LNHDA and CDR2 SQIVND (reference sequence). This CDR3 has 16 residues. The CDR3 sequence is CASSRGLAGNTGELFF. In DNA, the CDR3 is TGTGCCAGTAGTCGAGGACTAGCGGGGAACACCGGGGAGCTGTTTTTT. The full variable domain, in which reference TRBV19 and TRBJ2-2 provide the parts outside the CDR3, is DGGITQSPKYLFRKEGQNVTLSCEQNLNHDAMYWYRQDPGQGLRLIYYSQIVNDFQKGDIAEGYSVSREKKESFPLTVTSAQKNPTAFYLCASSRGLAGNTGELFFGEGSRLTVL.

The rearrangement uses TRBV5-4 and TRBJ2-7, with 11 bases that match TRBD2. The J call could be wrong; TRBJ2-5 is a better fit for the DNA end. This CDR3 region has 16 residues. CDR1 is SGHNT and CDR2 is YYREEE in the germline V gene (reference sequence). The CDR3: CASSPTSGNFPTTQYF. CDR3 DNA: TGTGCCAGCAGCCCGACTAGCGGGAATTTTCCTACGACCCAGTACTTC.

V is TRBV7-2 and J is TRBJ2-1, with D hard to call. This CDR3 has 12 amino acids. CDR1 is SGHTA and CDR2 is FQGNSA in the germline V gene. Trimming took off 10 bases at V and 6 bases at J, with 13 bases between the two ends. The CDR3 here is CATETYSNEQFF. For the CDR3, the DNA is TGTGCCACCGAAACTTATAGCAATGAGCAGTTCTTC.

The chain links TRBV5-1 to TRBJ2-5; 8 bases map to TRBD1. J was trimmed by 4 bases and V by 4 bases; bases with no gene match: 9. The CDR3 totals 15 residues. Germline lookup yields CDR1 SGHRS and CDR2 YFSETQ. The CDR3 spells CASSVRRGRGETQYF. The CDR3 DNA reads as TGCGCCAGCAGCGTACGCAGGGGGCGAGGAGAGACCCAGTACTTC.

V and J are TRBV27 and TRBJ1-2; 8 positions match TRBD1. From germline, CDR1 is MNHEY and CDR2 SMNVEV (reference sequence). The CDR3 is made up of 15 amino acids. Germline trimming cut 2 bases from V and 3 bases from J; bases unmatched to any gene: 5. CDR3 nucleotide sequence: TGTGCCAGCAGTTTAGATCAGGGGGCAGACTATGGCTACACCTTC. Its translation is CASSLDQGADYGYTF.

The CDR3 DNA reads as TGTGCCAGCAGCTTAAGGGGCAGTGACGCTGAAGCTTTCTTT. It is translated as CASSLRGSDAEAFF. The genes are TRBV7-3 and TRBJ1-1, with TRBD1 as a possible D gene (5 bases). The V gene's germline CDR1 is SGHTA and CDR2 FQGTGA. The CDR3 is made up of 14 amino acids. Deletions cut 1 base from V and 6 bases from J, with 12 bases between.

The chain recombines TRBV7-9 with TRBJ2-7, with 8 nucleotides matching TRBD1. CDR3 length equals 19 residues. V lost 5 bases to trimming and J lost 4 bases; unmatched junction nucleotides: 22. The germline gives CDR1 SEHNR, CDR2 FQNEAQ (reference sequence). CDR3 amino acids: CASSTVQGGLLLYPYEQYF. DNA for the CDR3: TGTGCCAGCAGCACTGTACAGGGGGGACTTCTACTTTACCCTTACGAGCAGTACTTC.

This chain connects TRBV5-1 to TRBJ2-1, with 12 bases identical to TRBD2. The V and J ends lost 4 bases and 4 bases, in that order; junction bases with no gene match: 6. The CDR3 length is 16 residues. Germline loops: CDR1 SGHRS, CDR2 YFSETQ. The CDR3 region is CASSRGLAGLYNEQFF. CDR3 DNA sequence: TGCGCCAGCAGCCGCGGACTAGCGGGGCTTTACAATGAGCAGTTCTTC.

The chain uses TRBV5-6 and TRBJ2-3, with 10 bases aligning to TRBD1. The CDR3 loop spans 16 amino acids. V was clipped by 4 bases and J by 1 base; unmatched bases: 6. CDR1 is SGHDT and CDR2 is YYEEEE in the germline V gene. CDR3 residues: CASSRPGTGGTDTQYF. In DNA form, the CDR3 reads TGTGCCAGCAGCCGGCCCGGGACAGGGGGCACAGATACGCAGTATTTT.